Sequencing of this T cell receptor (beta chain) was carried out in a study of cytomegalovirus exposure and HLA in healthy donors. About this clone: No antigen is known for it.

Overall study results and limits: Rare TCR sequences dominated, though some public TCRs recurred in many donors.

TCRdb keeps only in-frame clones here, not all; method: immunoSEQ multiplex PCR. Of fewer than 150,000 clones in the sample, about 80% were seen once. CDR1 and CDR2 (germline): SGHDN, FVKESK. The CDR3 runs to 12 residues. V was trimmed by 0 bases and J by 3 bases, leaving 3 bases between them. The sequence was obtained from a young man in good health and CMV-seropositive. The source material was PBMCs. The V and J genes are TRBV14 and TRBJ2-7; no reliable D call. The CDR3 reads CASSQDNYEQYF. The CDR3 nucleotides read TGTGCCAGCAGCCAAGACAACTACGAGCAGTACTTC.